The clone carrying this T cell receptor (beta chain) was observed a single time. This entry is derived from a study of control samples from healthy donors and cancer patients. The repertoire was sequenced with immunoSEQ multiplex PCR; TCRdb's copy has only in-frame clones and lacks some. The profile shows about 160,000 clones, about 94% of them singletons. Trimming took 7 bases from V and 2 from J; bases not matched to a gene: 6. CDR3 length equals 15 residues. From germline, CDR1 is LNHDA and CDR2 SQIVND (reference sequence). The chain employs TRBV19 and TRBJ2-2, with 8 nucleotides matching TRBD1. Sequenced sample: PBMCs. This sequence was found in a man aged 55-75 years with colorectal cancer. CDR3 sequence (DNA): TGTGCCAGTACGCCGGACAGGGTTAACACCGGGGAGCTGTTTTTT. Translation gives CASTPDRVNTGELFF.